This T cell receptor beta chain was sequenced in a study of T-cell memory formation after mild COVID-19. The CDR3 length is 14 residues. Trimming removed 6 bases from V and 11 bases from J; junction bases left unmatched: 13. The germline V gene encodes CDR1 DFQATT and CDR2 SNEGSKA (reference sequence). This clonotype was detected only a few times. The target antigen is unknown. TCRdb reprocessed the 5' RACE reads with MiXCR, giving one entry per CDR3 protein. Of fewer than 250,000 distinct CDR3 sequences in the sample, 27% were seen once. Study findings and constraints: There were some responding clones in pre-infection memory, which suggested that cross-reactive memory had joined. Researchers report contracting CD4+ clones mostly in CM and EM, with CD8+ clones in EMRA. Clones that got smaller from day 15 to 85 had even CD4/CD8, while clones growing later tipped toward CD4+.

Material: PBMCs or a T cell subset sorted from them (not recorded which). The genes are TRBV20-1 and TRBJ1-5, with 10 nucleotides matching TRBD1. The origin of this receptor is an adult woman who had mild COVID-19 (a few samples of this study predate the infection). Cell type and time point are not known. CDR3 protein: CSAVSGTGEESQHF. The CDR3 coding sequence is TGCAGTGCGGTTTCCGGGACAGGGGAGGAATCCCAGCATTTT.